A single sample gave rise to the 4 T cell receptor beta chains below, sequenced in a study of shared clonotypes between healthy human individuals. Clones were sequenced by immunoSEQ multiplex PCR, and TCRdb holds only the in-frame ones, with some missing. Of about 960,000 clones in the sample, 70% to 85% were seen once. The sample was memory CD4+ T cells sorted from blood. Stated subset: CD45RA-negative fraction. These receptors were taken from a man aged 18 to 30 in good health.

This clone has a single count. A read error may account for a junction end that differs from germline. This chain joins TRBV7-7 and TRBJ2-3; D ambiguous. The CDR3 sequence is 13 residues long. CDR1 SSHAT and CDR2 FNYEAQ come from the germline V gene (reference sequence). CDR3 amino acids: CASSPNWGDTQYF. In nucleotides, the CDR3 is TGTGCTAGCAGCCCCAACTGGGGAGATACGCAGTATTTT.

J is TRBJ1-1 and V is TRBV2; D unresolved. Germline CDR1 is SNHLY and CDR2 is FYNNEI. Trimming took 5 bases from V and 1 from J, leaving 8 bases between them. This CDR3 contains 13 residues. The CDR3 nucleotides are TGTGCCAGCAGTTTCGACGCGAACACTGAAGCTTTCTTT. This sequence encodes CASSFDANTEAFF.

This rearrangement joins TRBV28 to TRBJ1-1; no firm D call. In germline, CDR1 is MDHEN, CDR2 SYDVKM. This CDR3 contains 12 residues. Trimming removed 6 bases at V and 4 bases at J, with 9 bases between. The CDR3 DNA is TGTGCCAGCAGCCCTATGAGCACTGAAGCTTTCTTT. Translation: CASSPMSTEAFF.

The V and J genes are TRBV28 and TRBJ1-5; TRBD1 is a possible D gene (5 bases). The V and J ends lost 6 bases and 2 bases respectively, with 14 bases between them. This CDR3 region has 15 residues. Germline values: CDR1 MDHEN, CDR2 SYDVKM. CDR3 residues: CASRTRVGGNQPQHF. CDR3 DNA: TGTGCCAGCAGAACCAGGGTGGGGGGCAATCAGCCCCAGCATTTT.